These 23 T cell receptor beta chains share one sample of origin, sequenced in a study of Graves' ophthalmopathy and Graves' hyperthyroidism. The sequenced template was RNA, covering the TCR beta CDR3 region. HTBI primers served in a first-round RT-PCR, which a second-round multiplex PCR followed. TCRdb called the multiplex PCR reads again in MiXCR, with one record for every CDR3 protein. Of around 520,000 distinct CDR3 sequences listed, approximately 37% are singletons. Sequencing was carried out using peripheral blood or thyroid tissue (not recorded which). These receptors originate from an adult man with Graves' hyperthyroidism.

This clonotype was counted ten times or more. J is TRBJ1-2 and V is TRBV5-1; 10 positions match TRBD1. The junction had 6 bases not matched to a gene; V was cut back by 4 bases and J by 3 bases. The CDR3 contains 15 residues. Germline values: CDR1 SGHRS, CDR2 YFSETQ. In DNA, the CDR3 is TGCGCCAGCAGCCTGGACAGGGGGTACTACTATGGCTACACCTTC. Translating gives CASSLDRGYYYGYTF.

The rearrangement joins TRBV2 to TRBJ1-2; perhaps TRBD1 as D (5 bases). The CDR3 is made up of 13 amino acids. Trimming left V 1 base short and J 6 bases short, with 9 bases between. Germline V CDR1 and CDR2: SNHLY, FYNNEI. CDR3: CASSEGWGDGYTF. DNA of the CDR3: TGTGCCAGCAGTGAAGGGTGGGGGGATGGCTACACCTTC.

The gene calls are TRBV29-1 and TRBJ1-2; 9 bases fit TRBD1. The V and J ends lost 8 bases and 6 bases, in that order; junction bases with no gene match: 7. The CDR3 length is 12 residues. The V gene's germline CDR1 is SQVTM and CDR2 ANQGSEA. The CDR3 DNA reads as TGCAGCACCCAGGGACAGGGCCATGGCTACACCTTC. Protein sequence: CSTQGQGHGYTF.

This clonotype has ten or more counts. The gene calls are TRBV12-3 or TRBV12-4 and TRBJ2-6; possible D gene TRBD1, 6 bases. The CDR3 spans 15 residues. Trimming cost V 5 bases and J 2 bases, with 10 bases left between them. Written as DNA, the CDR3 is TGTGCCAGCAGTAGCAGGGGTACTGGGGCCAACGTCCTGACTTTC. This translates into CASSSRGTGANVLTF.

This clonotype was counted ten times or more. CDR3 bases: TGTGCCAGCAGTTTAATGTGGAGCTACGAGCAGTACTTC. Protein product: CASSLMWSYEQYF. The chain employs TRBV12-3 or TRBV12-4 and TRBJ2-7; D is uncertain. CDR3 length: 13 residues. Trimming left V 2 bases short and J 3 bases short, with 8 bases between.

This clonotype was observed a few times. CDR3: CSVSEETQYF. The CDR3 coding sequence is TGCAGCGTTTCCGAGGAGACCCAGTACTTC. J is TRBJ2-5 and V is TRBV29-1; D uncertain. CDR3 size: 10 residues. Germline values: CDR1 SQVTM, CDR2 ANQGSEA. V shed 5 bases and J shed 5 bases, with 6 bases lying between them.

The rearrangement uses TRBV7-2 and TRBJ1-3; 9 bases map to TRBD1. The CDR3 runs 17 residues. V dropped 3 bases and J dropped 7; count of bases not matched to a gene: 13. Germline-derived CDR1 and CDR2 are SGHTA and FQGNSA. The CDR3 loop is CASSLDPGTGNGNTIYF. The CDR3 DNA sequence: TGTGCCAGCAGCTTGGACCCCGGGACAGGGAACGGTAACACCATATATTTT.

The table lists this clonotype with many counts. The chain carries TRBV29-1 and TRBJ2-7; TRBD1 matches 8 bases. Trimming took 1 base from V and 0 from J; bases not matched to a gene: 2. This CDR3 spans 14 amino acids. CDR1 is SQVTM, CDR2 ANQGSEA, per germline. The CDR3: CSVEGQGSSYEQYF. The CDR3 bases are TGCAGCGTTGAAGGACAGGGGAGCTCCTACGAGCAGTACTTC.

A note on this clonotype: A much larger clone sits a single nucleotide away, making a read error possible. The CDR3 carries no conserved terminal phenylalanine or tryptophan, so it likely arises from a read error. The V gene is TRBV13, the J gene TRBJ2-7; 9 positions match TRBD1. The CDR3 length is 13 residues. Germline CDR1 is PRHDT and CDR2 is FYEKMQ (reference sequence). The junction had 4 bases not matched to a gene; V was cut back by 5 bases and J by 5 bases. In DNA, the CDR3 is TGTGCCAGCAGCACAGGGGGCCTGGACGAGCAGTACCTC. Translating gives CASSTGGLDEQYL.

This clonotype was counted ten times or more. The rearrangement links TRBV2 to TRBJ1-2, with D unresolved. V was shortened by 1 base and J by 5 bases, with 8 bases between the two germline ends. Germline CDR1 reads SNHLY; CDR2 reads FYNNEI. The CDR3 sequence is 13 residues long. The CDR3 DNA is TGTGCCAGCAGTGAAGACGGGGTGTATGGCTACACCTTC. It is translated as CASSEDGVYGYTF.

The genes are TRBV4-1 and TRBJ2-6; D call uncertain. CDR1 MGHRA and CDR2 YSYEKL come from the germline V gene. The CDR3 is 16 amino acids. V lost 1 base, J lost 5 bases, and 12 bases lay in between. CDR3 residues: CASSQVRPGRANVLTF. CDR3 nucleotides: TGCGCCAGCAGCCAAGTACGGCCAGGAAGGGCCAACGTCCTGACTTTC.

The gene calls are TRBV29-1 and TRBJ2-7; D may be TRBD1 (5 bases). CDR1 and CDR2 (germline): SQVTM, ANQGSEA. This CDR3 has 13 residues. V gave up 8 bases and J gave up 2 bases, with 16 bases separating them. CDR3 amino acids: CSQSDGRAYEQYF. The CDR3 coding sequence is TGCAGCCAATCTGACGGCAGGGCCTACGAGCAGTACTTC.

In this sample, this clonotype turned up many times. The rearrangement links TRBV28 to TRBJ1-6; D is uncertain. Per germline, CDR1 MDHEN and CDR2 SYDVKM. The CDR3 has 13 residues. V lost 1 base, J lost 10 bases, and 8 bases lay in between. The CDR3 bases are TGTGCCAGCAGTTTATTGGACCTATCACCCCTCCACTTT. It is translated as CASSLLDLSPLHF.

V is TRBV19 and J is TRBJ1-3, with D perhaps matching TRBD1 (5 bases). The germline gives CDR1 LNHDA, CDR2 SQIVND (reference sequence). The CDR3 consists of 13 residues. The V gene lost 8 bases and the J gene lost 5 bases, with 13 bases spanning the gap. CDR3 amino acids: CASATGARNTIYF. CDR3 DNA sequence: TGTGCCAGTGCAACAGGTGCACGAAACACCATATATTTT.

This clonotype was seen ten or more times. V and J are TRBV15 and TRBJ1-2; D unclear. The CDR3 sequence is 13 residues long. Trimming pared 0 bases from V and 3 bases from J, leaving 5 bases between. In germline, CDR1 is LNHNV, CDR2 YYDKDF (reference sequence). CDR3 in amino acids: CATSREADYGYTF. The CDR3 nucleotides read TGTGCCACCAGCAGAGAGGCGGACTATGGCTACACCTTC.

This chain links TRBV7-2 with TRBJ2-5; D not resolved. The V and J ends lost 5 bases and 5 bases respectively, with 6 bases between them. The CDR3 consists of 11 residues. Germline CDR1 and CDR2: SGHTA and FQGNSA. CDR3 nucleotide sequence: TGTGCCAGCAGCATGTGGGAGACCCAGTACTTC. Translated: CASSMWETQYF.

This clonotype occurred many times. The chain recombines TRBV7-9 with TRBJ1-2; TRBD1 is a possible D gene (5 bases). Germline values: CDR1 SEHNR, CDR2 FQNEAQ (reference sequence). This CDR3 has 16 residues. The V gene lost 2 bases and the J gene lost 3 bases, with 16 bases spanning the gap. CDR3 residues: CASSLIPGSPYYGYTF. The CDR3 DNA is TGTGCCAGCAGCTTAATCCCAGGGAGTCCTTACTATGGCTACACCTTC.

Turning to this clonotype: This may be a read error: a much more frequent sequence differs by one nucleotide. The V and J genes are TRBV7-9 and TRBJ2-5; the D gene is possibly TRBD2 (7 bases). Germline lookup yields CDR1 SEHNR and CDR2 FQNEAQ (reference sequence). CDR3 length equals 17 residues. V was clipped by 3 bases and J by 5 bases, with 22 bases between them. This CDR3 reads CASSFTGWGGLEETQYF. CDR3 sequence (DNA): TGTGCCAGCAGCTTTACCGGGTGGGGGGGCCTCGAGGAGACCCAGTACTTC.

This clonotype was detected a few times. A read error may explain this, as a much larger clone is one base away. This chain uses TRBV10-3 with TRBJ2-2; tentatively, D is TRBD1 or TRBD2 (5 bases each). CDR1 ENHRY and CDR2 SYGVKD come from the germline V gene. With 4 bases removed from V and 0 bases from J, the gap between germline ends came to 12 bases. This CDR3 has 16 amino acids. In nucleotides, the CDR3 is TGTGCCATCAGTGGGTCGGGACGGACGAACACCGGGGAGCTGTTTTTT. Protein sequence: CAISGSGRTNTGELFF.

The rearrangement links TRBV5-6 to TRBJ2-7; TRBD2 matches 7 bases. Trimming took 4 bases from V and 4 from J; bases not matched to a gene: 14. The germline V gene encodes CDR1 SGHDT and CDR2 YYEEEE. The CDR3 covers 16 residues. CDR3 nucleotides: TGTGCCAGCAGCCCTCAAGGGTCTAGCGGCGGTTACGAGCAGTACTTC. The encoded protein is CASSPQGSSGGYEQYF.

This clonotype appeared many times. The genes are TRBV13 and TRBJ2-7; D is unresolved. This CDR3 is built from 13 residues. From germline, CDR1 is PRHDT and CDR2 FYEKMQ (reference sequence). Deletions cut 4 bases from V and 2 bases from J, with 9 bases between. The CDR3 DNA reads as TGTGCCAGCAGCTGGAGAGTGCCCTACGAGCAGTACTTC. Amino acids: CASSWRVPYEQYF.

This clonotype came up many times. V usage is TRBV25-1 and J usage is TRBJ2-5, with D tentatively TRBD2 (6 bases). The CDR3 contains 18 residues. The V gene lost 5 bases and the J gene lost 1 base, with 23 bases spanning the gap. CDR1 is MGHDK, CDR2 SYGVNS, per germline. The CDR3 loop is CASSTGSGGTGVQETQYF. CDR3 coding DNA: TGTGCCAGCAGTACGGGCTCGGGTGGGACGGGGGTCCAAGAGACCCAGTACTTC.

This clonotype was seen a handful of times. The J gene is TRBJ2-2, the V gene TRBV4-2; D possibly uses TRBD1 or TRBD2 (5 bases each). CDR1 is LGHNA and CDR2 is YNFKEQ in the germline V gene. The CDR3 contains 17 residues. Trimming removed 0 bases at V and 7 bases at J, with 18 bases between. CDR3 DNA sequence: TGTGCCAGCAGCCAAGATTTGGGGACCCAGTATTTCGGGGAGCTGTTTTTT. Translation gives CASSQDLGTQYFGELFF.